This entry lists 19 T cell receptor beta chains sequenced from one sample in a study of blood T cell repertoires in COVID-19. Method: immunoSEQ multiplex PCR; TCRdb's copy keeps in-frame clones and lacks some. The sample lists some 140,000 clones; roughly 76% were seen once. The source material was peripheral blood. These receptors were obtained from an elderly man with acute or convalescent COVID-19.

V usage is TRBV30 and J usage is TRBJ1-5; 8 bases fit TRBD1. The V gene's germline CDR1 is GTSNPN and CDR2 SVGIG (reference sequence). This CDR3 comprises 14 residues. V lost 5 bases to trimming and J lost 3 bases; unmatched junction nucleotides: 6. The CDR3 nucleotides read TGTGCCTGGGACAGGGGAAATAACAATCAGCCCCAGCATTTT. Protein product: CAWDRGNNNQPQHF.

The genes are TRBV3-1 (or the pseudogene TRBV3-2) and TRBJ2-2, with D unresolved. Germline loops: CDR1 LGHDT, CDR2 YNNKEL (reference sequence). This CDR3 is 14 amino acids long. Trimming stripped 5 bases from V and 3 bases from J, with 10 bases between. The CDR3 reads CASSGQYYTGELFF. CDR3 nucleotide sequence: TGTGCCAGCAGCGGCCAATATTACACCGGGGAGCTGTTTTTT.

In its sample, this clone was seen once. CDR3 sequence reads: CASSPRAGIGYTF. The CDR3 nucleotides read TGTGCCAGCAGTCCACGGGCAGGGATTGGCTACACCTTC. The chain employs TRBV27 and TRBJ1-2, with a possible D match to TRBD1 (5 bases). Germline CDR1 MNHEY, CDR2 SMNVEV (reference sequence). This CDR3 is built from 13 residues. V lost 5 bases to trimming and J lost 7 bases, with 14 bases between them.

The chain combines TRBV7-3 with TRBJ2-1; D is unresolved. The germline gives CDR1 SGHTA, CDR2 FQGTGA. CDR3 size: 13 residues. V was trimmed by 5 bases and J by 5 bases, leaving 10 bases between them. CDR3: CASSQTRNNEQFF. As DNA, the CDR3 is TGTGCCAGCAGCCAGACACGCAACAATGAGCAGTTCTTC.

This rearrangement joins TRBV2 to TRBJ1-4; 9 bases are shared with TRBD1. V lost 5 bases and J lost 3; bases outside the gene matches: 4. Germline values: CDR1 SNHLY, CDR2 FYNNEI. The CDR3 covers 15 residues. CDR3 coding DNA: TGTGCCAGCAGTTTTAACAGGGGGCCTAATGAAAAACTGTTTTTT. Translation gives CASSFNRGPNEKLFF.

The chain links TRBV18 to TRBJ2-1; 9 nucleotides line up with TRBD2. CDR1 and CDR2 from the germline V gene are KGHSH and LQKENI. V was pared by 4 bases and J by 6 bases, with 4 bases of the junction left unmatched. The CDR3 loop spans 14 amino acids. As DNA, the CDR3 is TGTGCCAGCTCACTTAGCGGGGGTCTCAATGAGCAGTTCTTC. As protein: CASSLSGGLNEQFF. Based on the CDR3 plus reference TRBV18 and TRBJ2-1, the full variable domain is NAGVMQNPRHLVRRRGQEARLRCSPMKGHSHVYWYRQLPEEGLKFMVYLQKENIIDESGMPKERFSAEFPKEGPSILRIQQVVRGDSAAYFCASSLSGGLNEQFFGPGTRLTVL.

V gene TRBV30 combines with J gene TRBJ1-6; 11 bases are a match to TRBD1. Unmatched junction bases numbered 8, after V lost 6 bases and J lost 10 bases. The CDR3 has 14 residues. Germline V gene data show CDR1 as GTSNPN and CDR2 as SVGIG (reference sequence). CDR3 in amino acids: CACQPGQGGSPLHF. For the CDR3, the DNA is TGTGCCTGTCAACCGGGACAGGGGGGATCACCCCTCCACTTT.

The genes are TRBV7-9 and TRBJ1-4, with D tentatively TRBD1 (5 bases). V lost 6 bases and J lost 7, with 18 bases in between. This CDR3 is 15 amino acids long. From germline, CDR1 is SEHNR and CDR2 FQNEAQ (reference sequence). For the CDR3, the DNA is TGTGCCAGCAGTTTAAGAAACCTCGGGGGTGAAAAACTGTTTTTT. Translating gives CASSLRNLGGEKLFF.

This clone came up once. The chain joins TRBV7-9 to TRBJ2-2, with 7 bases fitting TRBD2. Germline V CDR1 and CDR2: SEHNR, FQNEAQ (reference sequence). Losses at the gene ends were 2 bases for V and 7 bases for J; bases not matched to a gene: 4. There are 14 residues in the CDR3. DNA for the CDR3: TGTGCCAGCAGCTTAACTAGCGCAAGCGGGGAGCTGTTTTTT. It is translated as CASSLTSASGELFF.

This clone was picked up one time. The chain recombines TRBV24-1 with TRBJ2-3; 9 bases agree with TRBD2. The ends lost 5 bases at V and 0 bases at J; junction bases unmatched: 2. CDR1 and CDR2 from the germline V gene are KGHDR and SFDVKD. This CDR3 is 15 amino acids long. The CDR3 coding sequence is TGTGCCACCAGTGTCCTAGCGGGGAGCACAGATACGCAGTATTTT. Its translation is CATSVLAGSTDTQYF.

The chain employs TRBV6-5 and TRBJ1-1, with 11 bases lining up with TRBD1. The CDR3 runs 16 residues. The V segment lost 0 bases and the J segment 4 bases; nucleotides outside the gene matches: 4. Germline V gene data show CDR1 as MNHEY and CDR2 as SVGAGI. CDR3 sequence reads: CASSYSTGTGGTEAFF. The CDR3 bases are TGTGCCAGCAGTTACTCTACCGGGACAGGGGGCACTGAAGCTTTCTTT.

The chain has TRBV19 and TRBJ1-1; D is uncertain. The CDR3 covers 16 residues. The germline gives CDR1 LNHDA, CDR2 SQIVND (reference sequence). The germline V and J ends were trimmed by 3 bases and 1 base, with 15 bases remaining between them. The CDR3 spells CASSIKSLSKNTEAFF. The CDR3, as DNA: TGTGCCAGTAGTATTAAGAGTCTATCCAAGAACACTGAAGCTTTCTTT.

The J gene is TRBJ2-1, the V gene TRBV5-1; TRBD1 aligns across 8 bases. CDR1 and CDR2 from the germline V gene are SGHRS and YFSETQ. This CDR3 comprises 14 residues. The trim removed 2 bases at V and 4 bases at J, leaving 2 bases unmatched. Here the CDR3 reads CASSFTGGYNEQFF. Here the CDR3 DNA reads TGCGCCAGCAGCTTTACAGGGGGTTACAATGAGCAGTTCTTC.

The chain employs TRBV18 and TRBJ1-1; D is possibly TRBD1 (5 bases). From germline, CDR1 is KGHSH and CDR2 LQKENI. The CDR3 length is 15 residues. Trimming took 2 bases from V and 6 from J, leaving 16 bases between them. In DNA, the CDR3 is TGTGCCAGCTCACCAAGGGCAGGGCGGGGTCCTGAAGCTTTCTTT. Its protein product is CASSPRAGRGPEAFF.

The chain uses TRBV6-5 and TRBJ2-5; the D gene is possibly TRBD2 (5 bases). The CDR3 runs 13 residues. The germline CDR1 and CDR2 sequences are MNHEY and SVGAGI. The V end lost 6 bases, the J end lost 2 bases, and 10 bases lay between the germline ends. The CDR3: CASSPGIQETQYF. The CDR3 region has the DNA TGTGCCAGCAGCCCCGGGATACAAGAGACCCAGTACTTC.

J is TRBJ2-1 and V is TRBV24-1; 11 bases align to TRBD2. This CDR3 spans 14 amino acids. Germline V gives CDR1 KGHDR, CDR2 SFDVKD. J gave up 6 bases and V 6 bases, and 3 bases lay outside the gene matches. CDR3 DNA sequence: TGTGCCACCAGTAGGACTAGCGGGTCCAATGAGCAGTTCTTC. Its protein product is CATSRTSGSNEQFF.

The V gene is TRBV2, the J gene TRBJ2-3; 7 bases map to TRBD1. J gave up 4 bases and V 3 bases, and 4 bases lay outside the gene matches. The CDR3 consists of 14 residues. From germline, CDR1 is SNHLY and CDR2 FYNNEI. As DNA, the CDR3 is TGTGCCAGCAGTGAGGCCGGACAGGCAGATACGCAGTATTTT. Encoded protein: CASSEAGQADTQYF.

The V and J genes are TRBV7-2 and TRBJ1-2; D uncertain. The germline gives CDR1 SGHTA, CDR2 FQGNSA. Trimming stripped 1 base from V and 4 bases from J, with 7 bases between. CDR3 length: 13 amino acids. The chain's CDR3 is CASSLEGGYGYTF. The CDR3 region has the DNA TGTGCCAGCAGCTTAGAAGGCGGCTATGGCTACACCTTC.

The chain has TRBV14 and TRBJ1-4; perhaps TRBD1 as D (5 bases). Germline CDR1 SGHDN, CDR2 FVKESK. V lost 6 bases to trimming and J lost 7 bases, with 18 bases between them. The CDR3 spans 15 residues. The CDR3 DNA reads TGTGCCAGCAGTCAACAGGTTCCTACAGGTGAAAAACTGTTTTTT. Translating it yields CASSQQVPTGEKLFF. Complete variable domain (other parts from reference TRBV14 and TRBJ1-4): EAGVTQFPSHSVIEKGQTVTLRCDPISGHDNLYWYRRVMGKEIKFLLHFVKESKQDESGMPNNRFLAERTGGTYSTLKVQPAELEDSGVYFCASSQQVPTGEKLFFGSGTQLSVL.